This entry describes one TCR beta chain. Its antigen is unidentified. This entry is derived from a study of shared clonotypes between healthy human individuals. General study findings and limits: What naive subsets generally showed was a larger estimated richness than memory subsets showed. Deeper or shallower sequencing was expected to change how clonotypes are shared among donors. Against clonotypes common to all four donors, non-shared ones had lower generation probabilities.

The assay was immunoSEQ multiplex PCR, and TCRdb's table has in-frame clones only and misses some. In the table there are 2.5 million or so clones, around 94% of which are singletons. Germline V gene sequence: CDR1 MGHRA, CDR2 YSYEKL. V was trimmed by 0 bases and J by 2 bases, leaving 15 bases between them. The CDR3 runs 17 residues. Subsets obtained from CD4+ cells comprised CD45RA+ naive and CD45RA-negative memory cells. The sequenced sample consisted of naive CD4+ T cells sorted from blood. Specified subset: CD45RA+ positively selected. The chain joins TRBV4-1 to TRBJ2-3, with D possibly TRBD1 on 6 matching bases. The clonotype comes from a man younger than 30 in good health. CDR3 nucleotide sequence: TGCGCCAGCAGCCAAGATTTATGGGCAGGGGTCACAGATACGCAGTATTTT. It specifies CASSQDLWAGVTDTQYF.